These 27 T cell receptor beta chains came from one sample sequenced in a study of cytomegalovirus exposure and HLA in healthy donors. PCR amplification relied on 60 Vbeta primers (plus 13 Jbeta primers). Produced via immunoSEQ multiplex PCR; TCRdb's table is partial and in-frame only. The data show around 150,000 clones, approximately 83% seen once. Sequencing was carried out using PBMCs. Receptor source: a man between 18 and 29 years old in good health and CMV-seropositive.

DNA for the CDR3: TGTGCCAGCGGGAACAGGGGCAGGGGAAACACCATATATTTT. Amino acid sequence: CASGNRGRGNTIYF. The chain combines TRBV6-5 with TRBJ1-3; 7 positions agree with TRBD1. The germline gives CDR1 MNHEY, CDR2 SVGAGI. The J segment lost 4 bases and the V segment lost 8 bases, leaving 8 bases of the junction unmatched. This CDR3 has 14 residues.

The chain uses TRBV7-2 and TRBJ1-4; the D gene is possibly TRBD1 (5 bases). Trimming took off 6 bases at V and 3 bases at J, with 14 bases between the two ends. Germline V gene lookup returns CDR1 SGHTA and CDR2 FQGNSA. The CDR3 loop spans 15 amino acids. The CDR3 is CASSPTDSSNEKLFF. The CDR3 coding sequence is TGTGCCAGCAGTCCCACCGACAGTTCTAATGAAAAACTGTTTTTT.

The chain joins TRBV7-9 to TRBJ2-2; 11 bases match TRBD2. Looked up from germline, CDR1 is SEHNR and CDR2 is FQNEAQ (reference sequence). This CDR3 is built from 19 residues. V gave up 3 bases and J gave up 2 bases; unmatched junction bases: 11. The CDR3: CASSFFPKTSGINTGELFF. The CDR3 DNA is TGTGCCAGCAGCTTTTTTCCTAAGACTAGCGGGATTAACACCGGGGAGCTGTTTTTT.

This chain uses TRBV6-1 with TRBJ2-2; no reliable D call. Between the trimmed V and J ends, which lost 2 bases and 7 bases, there was a span of 8 bases. Germline assignment: CDR1 MNHNS and CDR2 SASEGT. This CDR3 spans 13 amino acids. CDR3 coding DNA: TGTGCCAGCAGTGAACGCCCCGGCGGGGAGCTGTTTTTT. This codes for CASSERPGGELFF.

The chain carries TRBV7-6 and TRBJ2-5; maybe TRBD2 (5 bases). Trimming took off 4 bases at V and 6 bases at J, with 15 bases between the two ends. Germline V lookup: CDR1 SGHVS, CDR2 FNYEAQ. The CDR3 sequence is 14 residues long. The CDR3 region is CASSSGLPGQTQYF. The CDR3 DNA reads TGTGCCAGCAGCTCCGGACTGCCAGGTCAGACCCAGTACTTC. The variable domain in full, with the rest retrieved from reference TRBV7-6 and TRBJ2-5, is GAGVSQSPRYKVTKRGQDVALRCDPISGHVSLYWYRQALGQGPEFLTYFNYEAQQDKSGLPNDRFSAERPEGSISTLTIQRTEQRDSAMYRCASSSGLPGQTQYFGPGTRLLVL.

The chain carries TRBV10-2 and TRBJ1-5; the D gene is possibly TRBD1 (6 bases). Trimming shortened V by 3 bases and J by 7 bases, and 13 bases separated the two germline ends. The CDR3 sequence is 14 residues long. Germline CDR1 reads WSHSY; CDR2 reads SAAADI. CDR3 in amino acids: CASSEGGADQPQHF. The DNA of the CDR3 is TGCGCCAGCAGTGAAGGGGGGGCTGACCAGCCCCAGCATTTT.

The V and J genes are TRBV7-9 and TRBJ2-1; TRBD2 agrees at 9 bases. J lost 10 bases, V lost 2 bases, and 15 bases had no gene match. CDR1 is SEHNR, CDR2 FQNEAQ, per germline (reference sequence). The CDR3 totals 17 residues. In nucleotides, the CDR3 is TGTGCCAGCAGCTTAAGCATGCGGGGGGGGGCCATCGGAGAGCAGTTCTTC. Translating gives CASSLSMRGGAIGEQFF.

This rearrangement joins TRBV30 to TRBJ2-7; D gene ambiguous. Germline CDR1 is GTSNPN and CDR2 is SVGIG (reference sequence). The ends were cut back, 4 bases at V and 6 bases at J, with 13 bases in the middle. The CDR3 runs to 12 residues. The chain's CDR3 is CAWIRNYVEQYF. CDR3 DNA sequence: TGTGCCTGGATCCGAAACTATGTCGAGCAGTACTTC.

V is TRBV7-9 and J is TRBJ1-5, with TRBD1 matching over 8 bases. The CDR3 is made up of 12 amino acids. The trim removed 1 base at V and 16 bases at J, leaving 6 bases unmatched. Germline V CDR1 and CDR2: SEHNR, FQNEAQ (reference sequence). CDR3 protein: CASSLGQGPRHF. The DNA of the CDR3 is TGTGCCAGCAGCTTAGGACAGGGGCCACGTCATTTT.

A remark on this clone: Other DNA sequences in the same sample also yield this CDR3. The V gene is TRBV7-9, the J gene TRBJ1-2; tentative D call: TRBD1 (5 bases). The germline V and J ends were trimmed by 4 bases and 3 bases, with 6 bases remaining between them. This CDR3 comprises 12 residues. The germline V gene encodes CDR1 SEHNR and CDR2 FQNEAQ (reference sequence). The CDR3 DNA is TGTGCCAGCAGCTCGGGGGACTATGGCTACACCTTC. It encodes CASSSGDYGYTF.

The chain links TRBV27 to TRBJ2-3; TRBD2 matches at 8 bases. V was pared by 3 bases and J by 1 base, with 0 bases of the junction left unmatched. The CDR3 is 14 amino acids. Germline CDR1 reads MNHEY; CDR2 reads SMNVEV (reference sequence). In DNA, the CDR3 is TGTGCCAGCAGTTTCGGGGGGGGCACAGATACGCAGTATTTT. This codes for CASSFGGGTDTQYF.

CDR3 sequence: CASSRRGLYEQYF. The CDR3 nucleotides are TGTGCCAGCAGCAGACGGGGACTCTACGAGCAGTACTTC. The rearrangement uses TRBV5-4 and TRBJ2-7; tentative D call: TRBD2 (6 bases). The CDR3 is made up of 13 amino acids. CDR1 is SGHNT and CDR2 is YYREEE in the germline V gene (reference sequence). V was shortened by 4 bases and J by 3 bases, with 11 bases between the two germline ends.

The chain links TRBV7-6 to TRBJ2-4; D not certain. V was trimmed by 2 bases and J by 5 bases, leaving 7 bases between them. This CDR3 comprises 13 residues. Germline CDR1 is SGHVS and CDR2 is FNYEAQ. CDR3 sequence (DNA): TGTGCCAGCAGCTTACGGCAGGAAAACATTCAGTACTTC. This sequence encodes CASSLRQENIQYF. The full variable domain, with the rest looked up from reference TRBV7-6 and TRBJ2-4, is GAGVSQSPRYKVTKRGQDVALRCDPISGHVSLYWYRQALGQGPEFLTYFNYEAQQDKSGLPNDRFSAERPEGSISTLTIQRTEQRDSAMYRCASSLRQENIQYFGAGTRLSVL.

The chain couples TRBV5-6 to TRBJ2-3, with 9 bases identical to TRBD2. In germline, CDR1 is SGHDT, CDR2 YYEEEE. V shed 4 bases, J shed 6 bases, and the junction held 9 bases outside the gene matches. The CDR3 consists of 15 residues. The CDR3: CASSKTSGLGDTQYF. The CDR3, as DNA: TGTGCCAGCAGCAAGACTAGCGGACTCGGGGATACGCAGTATTTT.

The V gene is TRBV5-1, the J gene TRBJ2-7; TRBD2 matches 7 bases. This CDR3 contains 13 residues. Looked up from germline, CDR1 is SGHRS and CDR2 is YFSETQ. With V trimmed by 0 bases and J by 3 bases, 0 bases remained unmatched. DNA for the CDR3: TGCGCCAGCAGCTTGGGCGGGGGCTACGAGCAGTACTTC. This gives the protein CASSLGGGYEQYF. The whole variable domain, filled in from reference TRBV5-1 and TRBJ2-7, reads KAGVTQTPRYLIKTRGQQVTLSCSPISGHRSVSWYQQTPGQGLQFLFEYFSETQRNKGNFPGRFSGRQFSNSRSEMNVSTLELGDSALYLCASSLGGGYEQYFGPGTRLTVT.

This chain joins TRBV29-1 and TRBJ2-7, with a weak D call TRBD1 (5 bases). This CDR3 spans 12 amino acids. The ends were cut back, 6 bases at V and 6 bases at J, with 15 bases in the middle. Germline lookup yields CDR1 SQVTM and CDR2 ANQGSEA. The CDR3 protein is CSVTGRAPEQYF. CDR3 in DNA: TGCAGCGTCACAGGCAGGGCACCCGAGCAGTACTTC.

The chain carries TRBV14 and TRBJ1-2; no clear D gene. The CDR3 contains 13 residues. V was pared by 0 bases and J by 5 bases, with 7 bases between. In germline, CDR1 is SGHDN, CDR2 FVKESK. This chain's CDR3 is CASSQDSRYGYTF. CDR3 nucleotides: TGTGCCAGCAGCCAAGACTCCCGTTATGGCTACACCTTC.

This clone has only one observation. CDR3 coding DNA: TGTGCCAGCCATTCTTCAGACCTACAGGGGAGACCCCTCCACTTT. Translation gives CASHSSDLQGRPLHF. The chain uses TRBV6-1 and TRBJ1-6; TRBD1 matches at 7 bases. The CDR3 spans 15 residues. CDR1 and CDR2 (germline): MNHNS, SASEGT. After removal of 8 bases from V and 12 bases from J, the junction contained 16 bases not matched to a gene.

This clone was seen a few times. The chain employs TRBV25-1 and TRBJ1-1, with D tentatively TRBD1 (5 bases). Germline V gene data show CDR1 as MGHDK and CDR2 as SYGVNS. Trimming removed 8 bases from V and 6 bases from J, with 7 bases in between. This CDR3 comprises 10 residues. The CDR3 coding sequence is TGTGCCAGCGCAGGGCCTGAAGCTTTCTTT. Protein product: CASAGPEAFF. The whole variable domain, remainder taken from reference TRBV25-1 and TRBJ1-1, is EADIYQTPRYLVIGTGKKITLECSQTMGHDKMYWYQQDPGMELHLIHYSYGVNSTEKGDLSSESTVSRIRTEHFPLTLESARPSHTSQYLCASAGPEAFFGQGTRLTVV.

The DNA of the CDR3 is TGTGCCAGCAGTCTTAGAGCAGGGGTAGACGGAAACACCATATATTTT. It specifies CASSLRAGVDGNTIYF. The gene calls are TRBV27 and TRBJ1-3; D possibly corresponds to TRBD1 (6 bases). With 5 bases removed from V and 4 bases from J, the gap between germline ends came to 18 bases. CDR1 is MNHEY and CDR2 is SMNVEV in the germline V gene (reference sequence). CDR3 size: 16 residues.

The CDR3 here is CASSQVRGGELFF. CDR3 in DNA: TGCGCCAGCAGCCAAGTTCGGGGGGGGGAGCTGTTTTTT. The V call is TRBV4-1, the J call TRBJ2-2, with D maybe TRBD2 (6 bases). The germline gives CDR1 MGHRA, CDR2 YSYEKL. CDR3 length: 13 residues. The germline V and J ends were trimmed by 1 base and 8 bases, with 8 bases remaining between them.

This clone was seen a few times. The chain recombines TRBV5-6 with TRBJ1-2; no clear D. V gave up 4 bases and J gave up 0 bases, with 10 bases separating them. This CDR3 is built from 14 residues. Germline CDR1 and CDR2: SGHDT and YYEEEE. CDR3 region: CASSGARANYGYTF. CDR3 coding DNA: TGTGCCAGCAGCGGAGCAAGAGCTAACTATGGCTACACCTTC.

The chain couples TRBV29-1 to TRBJ2-7; TRBD1 aligns across 9 bases. From germline, CDR1 is SQVTM and CDR2 ANQGSEA. This CDR3 region has 15 residues. V was clipped by 8 bases and J by 4 bases; unmatched bases: 15. CDR3 nucleotide sequence: TGCAGCTTAAGCCCCCTGGACAGGGGCCTTTACGAGCAGTACTTC. Translated, it gives CSLSPLDRGLYEQYF.

The chain has TRBV25-1 and TRBJ2-2; weak D call: TRBD1 (5 bases). The CDR3 is 16 amino acids. CDR1 and CDR2 from the germline V gene are MGHDK and SYGVNS. Between the trimmed V and J ends, which lost 4 bases and 2 bases, there was a span of 14 bases. The DNA for the CDR3 is TGTGCCAGCAGTGCCCACCTCGACAGTAACACCGGGGAGCTGTTTTTT. Translating it yields CASSAHLDSNTGELFF.

The CDR3, as DNA: TGTGCCAGCAGTCTTGGAAGAAGGGAACTAGATGGCTACACCTTC. Its protein is CASSLGRRELDGYTF. This chain connects TRBV5-6 to TRBJ1-2; unclear D gene. The CDR3 totals 15 residues. Per germline, CDR1 SGHDT and CDR2 YYEEEE. Trimming cost V 5 bases and J 6 bases, with 20 bases left between them.

This chain uses TRBV7-3 with TRBJ2-3; D perhaps matches TRBD2 (5 bases). Germline loops: CDR1 SGHTA, CDR2 FQGTGA. Trimming left V 0 bases short and J 1 base short, with 17 bases between. The CDR3 covers 18 residues. The CDR3 region has the DNA TGTGCCAGCAGCTTAACGCCGGGTGGAGCGGCGCGCACAGATACGCAGTATTTT. Translated: CASSLTPGGAARTDTQYF. Full variable domain (outside the CDR3, taken from reference TRBV7-3 and TRBJ2-3): GAGVSQTPSNKVTEKGKYVELRCDPISGHTALYWYRQSLGQGPEFLIYFQGTGAADDSGLPNDRFFAVRPEGSVSTLKIQRTERGDSAVYLCASSLTPGGAARTDTQYFGPGTRLTVL.

The J gene is TRBJ1-2, the V gene TRBV5-6, with D tentatively TRBD1 (5 bases). The V gene's germline CDR1 is SGHDT and CDR2 YYEEEE. The CDR3 has 13 residues. Trimming took 4 bases from V and 4 from J, leaving 11 bases between them. CDR3: CASSLLGPYGYTF. DNA for the CDR3: TGTGCCAGCAGCCTGCTGGGGCCCTATGGCTACACCTTC.